A single sample gave rise to the 19 T cell receptor beta chains below, sequenced in a study of blood T cell repertoires in COVID-19. Data came from immunoSEQ multiplex PCR; TCRdb stores just in-frame clones and leaves some out. The sample consists of some 290,000 clones, nearly 90% of them appearing once. Sequencing input: peripheral blood. These receptors all stem from a woman aged 25 to 39 with COVID-19, enrolled during active disease.

This clone has just one count. The J gene is TRBJ2-2, the V gene TRBV6-5, with 7 bases aligning to TRBD1. CDR3 size: 15 residues. V dropped 0 bases and J dropped 7; count of bases not matched to a gene: 5. Germline CDR1 and CDR2: MNHEY and SVGAGI. CDR3 protein: CASSYSQGEGGELFF. The CDR3 nucleotides are TGTGCCAGCAGTTACTCCCAGGGGGAAGGCGGGGAGCTGTTTTTT.

The chain is built from TRBV30 and TRBJ1-1; D perhaps matches TRBD1 (5 bases). This CDR3 comprises 17 residues. The V end lost 4 bases, the J end lost 1 base, and 22 bases lay between the germline ends. CDR1 is GTSNPN, CDR2 SVGIG, per germline (reference sequence). The CDR3 region has the DNA TGTGCCTGGAATCACCAAGGGAAGGGGCTAGGGAACACTGAAGCTTTCTTT. It is translated as CAWNHQGKGLGNTEAFF.

The CDR3 loop is CASSFTGGYGYTF. The CDR3 coding sequence is TGTGCCAGCAGTTTTACAGGGGGCTATGGCTACACCTTC. The chain employs TRBV11-1 and TRBJ1-2, with 8 bases aligning to TRBD1. The CDR3 runs 13 residues. In germline, CDR1 is SGHAT, CDR2 FQDESV (reference sequence). The J segment lost 4 bases and the V segment lost 6 bases, leaving 4 bases of the junction unmatched. Based on the CDR3 plus reference TRBV11-1 and TRBJ1-2, the full variable domain is EAEVAQSPRYKITEKSQAVAFWCDPISGHATLYWYRQILGQGPELLVQFQDESVVDDSQLPKDRFSAERLKGVDSTLKIQPAELGDSAMYLCASSFTGGYGYTFGSGTRLTVV.

CDR3 loop: CSVEQGTGELFF. As DNA, the CDR3 is TGCAGCGTTGAACAGGGGACCGGGGAGCTGTTTTTT. The chain combines TRBV29-1 with TRBJ2-2, with D perhaps TRBD1 (6 bases). Trimming removed 2 bases at V and 5 bases at J, with 6 bases between. The CDR3 runs 12 residues. The germline CDR1 and CDR2 sequences are SQVTM and ANQGSEA.

The chain employs TRBV9 and TRBJ2-3, with a weak D call TRBD2 (5 bases). This CDR3 region has 17 residues. The V end was cut by 4 bases, the J end by 0 bases, with 18 bases between. CDR1 SGDLS and CDR2 YYNGEE come from the germline V gene. CDR3 sequence reads: CASSTEEVATSTDTQYF. Written as DNA, the CDR3 is TGTGCCAGCAGCACAGAGGAGGTTGCAACTAGCACAGATACGCAGTATTTT.

CDR3 in amino acids: CASSDRKNEQYF. The DNA of the CDR3 is TGCGCCAGCAGCGACAGGAAAAACGAGCAGTACTTC. The J gene is TRBJ2-7, the V gene TRBV10-2, with D possibly TRBD1 on 6 matching bases. From germline, CDR1 is WSHSY and CDR2 SAAADI. With 6 bases removed from V and 5 bases from J, the gap between germline ends came to 11 bases. This CDR3 contains 12 residues.

This clone occurred a few times. V and J are TRBV4-1 and TRBJ1-4; 9 bases are shared with TRBD1. The CDR3 sequence is 16 residues long. The ends lost 1 base at V and 8 bases at J; junction bases unmatched: 8. Germline V lookup: CDR1 MGHRA, CDR2 YSYEKL. CDR3 in amino acids: CASSQVWGQGYEKLFF. In nucleotides, the CDR3 is TGCGCCAGCAGCCAAGTTTGGGGACAGGGCTACGAAAAACTGTTTTTT.

This sequence joins TRBV6-1 and TRBJ2-1; TRBD1 agrees at 7 bases. Germline V gene sequence: CDR1 MNHNS, CDR2 SASEGT. J lost 2 bases, V lost 3 bases, and 1 base had no gene match. This CDR3 region has 14 residues. CDR3 nucleotides: TGTGCCAGCAGTGACGGGACAGCCTACAATGAGCAGTTCTTC. Protein product: CASSDGTAYNEQFF.

The chain employs TRBV19 and TRBJ1-2; perhaps TRBD1 as D (5 bases). The CDR3 runs 16 residues. The germline V gene encodes CDR1 LNHDA and CDR2 SQIVND (reference sequence). V lost 3 bases, J lost 1 base, and 15 bases lay in between. The chain's CDR3 is CASSIRVRVGNYGYTF. CDR3 sequence (DNA): TGTGCCAGTAGTATCAGGGTAAGGGTCGGTAACTATGGCTACACCTTC.

The J gene is TRBJ2-1, the V gene TRBV5-1, with 8 bases that match TRBD1. CDR3 length equals 13 residues. Germline-derived CDR1 and CDR2 are SGHRS and YFSETQ. The junction had 4 bases not matched to a gene; V was cut back by 4 bases and J by 7 bases. The CDR3 loop is CASSHGTGNEQFF. The CDR3 region has the DNA TGCGCCAGCAGCCACGGGACAGGTAATGAGCAGTTCTTC.

This chain uses TRBV4-1 with TRBJ2-2; D uncertain. Looked up from germline, CDR1 is MGHRA and CDR2 is YSYEKL. Deletions cut 1 base from V and 2 bases from J, with 8 bases between. CDR3 length: 15 amino acids. The CDR3: CASSQATPNTGELFF. CDR3 bases: TGCGCCAGCAGCCAAGCAACACCTAACACCGGGGAGCTGTTTTTT.

The V call is TRBV5-4, the J call TRBJ2-1; TRBD2 might be the D (6 bases). The CDR3 is made up of 16 amino acids. Germline assignment: CDR1 SGHNT and CDR2 YYREEE (reference sequence). The V gene lost 2 bases and the J gene lost 1 base, with 13 bases spanning the gap. For the CDR3, the DNA is TGTGCCAGCAGCTTCTTTTTTAGCGGTTCCTACAATGAGCAGTTCTTC. Its translation is CASSFFFSGSYNEQFF.

The chain joins TRBV4-1 to TRBJ2-1, with D hard to call. The germline V gene has CDR1 MGHRA and CDR2 YSYEKL. This CDR3 contains 13 residues. V gave up 1 base and J gave up 8 bases, with 9 bases separating them. The CDR3, as DNA: TGCGCCAGCAGCCAAGTGGCTTCAGATGAGCAGTTCTTC. Protein: CASSQVASDEQFF.

V gene TRBV3-1 (or the pseudogene TRBV3-2) combines with J gene TRBJ2-1; possibly TRBD2 for D (6 bases). This CDR3 has 16 residues. CDR1 and CDR2 from the germline V gene are LGHDT and YNNKEL (reference sequence). V was trimmed by 3 bases and J by 5 bases, leaving 17 bases between them. The CDR3 DNA sequence: TGTGCCAGCAGCCATCACATCGGGACTTTCGACAATGAGCAGTTCTTC. Its translation: CASSHHIGTFDNEQFF.

The chain joins TRBV5-4 to TRBJ2-7, with a possible D match to TRBD1 (5 bases). Germline V CDR1 and CDR2: SGHNT, YYREEE (reference sequence). V was cut by 0 bases and J by 0 bases, with 7 bases left in between. This CDR3 is 14 amino acids long. The CDR3 DNA is TGTGCCAGCAGCTTGGGGGGCCTCTCCTACGAGCAGTACTTC. Its protein product is CASSLGGLSYEQYF.

This chain links TRBV11-2 with TRBJ1-1, with D possibly matching TRBD1 (5 bases). The V and J ends lost 1 base and 4 bases respectively, with 7 bases between them. CDR3 length: 13 residues. Looked up from germline, CDR1 is SGHAT and CDR2 is FQNNGV. The CDR3 reads CASSLGTFTEAFF. DNA for the CDR3: TGTGCCAGCAGCTTAGGGACATTCACTGAAGCTTTCTTT.

The chain combines TRBV12-2 with TRBJ2-4; the table's D gene call, TRBD2, was not cross checked with the DNA. TRBV12-2 is termed a pseudogene. The CDR3 is 18 residues long. The CDR3 here is CASRLGSPPRWERNIQYF. The CDR3 DNA sequence: TGTGCAAGTCGCTTAGGGTCCCCCCCGAGGTGGGAGAGGAACATTCAGTACTTC.

This clone was seen repeatedly, ten times or more. The chain carries TRBV7-9 and TRBJ1-3, with D maybe TRBD1 (5 bases). V was clipped by 6 bases and J by 0 bases, with 9 bases between them. CDR1 and CDR2 from the germline V gene are SEHNR and FQNEAQ (reference sequence). This CDR3 is 14 amino acids long. The DNA of the CDR3 is TGTGCCAGCAGTCCGGACATCTCTGGAAACACCATATATTTT. This sequence encodes CASSPDISGNTIYF.

This clone was seen a handful of times. The chain recombines TRBV4-1 with TRBJ1-5; D remains ambiguous. Per the germline V gene, CDR1 is MGHRA and CDR2 is YSYEKL. Trimming removed 3 bases at V and 0 bases at J, with 15 bases between. The CDR3 is 17 amino acids. The CDR3, as DNA: TGCGCCAGCAGCCACTCCCCTCAGGCTTATAGCAATCAGCCCCAGCATTTT. Protein: CASSHSPQAYSNQPQHF.